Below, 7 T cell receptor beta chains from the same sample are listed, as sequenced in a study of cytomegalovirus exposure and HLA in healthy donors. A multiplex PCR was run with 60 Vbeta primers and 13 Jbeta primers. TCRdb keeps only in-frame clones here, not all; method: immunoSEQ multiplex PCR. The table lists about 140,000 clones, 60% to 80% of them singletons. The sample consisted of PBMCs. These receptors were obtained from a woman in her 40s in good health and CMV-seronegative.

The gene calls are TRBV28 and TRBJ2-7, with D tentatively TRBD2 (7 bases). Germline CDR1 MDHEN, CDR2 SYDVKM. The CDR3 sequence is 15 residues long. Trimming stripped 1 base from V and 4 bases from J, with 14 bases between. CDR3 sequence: CASSLLRGGWYEQYF. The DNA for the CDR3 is TGTGCCAGCAGTTTATTGAGGGGGGGCTGGTACGAGCAGTACTTC. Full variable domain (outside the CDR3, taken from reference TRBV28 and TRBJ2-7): DVKVTQSSRYLVKRTGEKVFLECVQDMDHENMFWYRQDPGLGLRLIYFSYDVKMKEKGDIPEGYSVSREKKERFSLILESASTNQTSMYLCASSLLRGGWYEQYFGPGTRLTVT.

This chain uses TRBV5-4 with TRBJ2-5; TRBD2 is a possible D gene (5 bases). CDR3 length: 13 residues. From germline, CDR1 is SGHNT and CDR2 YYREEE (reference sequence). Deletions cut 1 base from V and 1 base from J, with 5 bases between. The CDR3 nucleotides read TGTGCCAGCAGCTTGCGGGGCCAAGAGACCCAGTACTTC. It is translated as CASSLRGQETQYF.

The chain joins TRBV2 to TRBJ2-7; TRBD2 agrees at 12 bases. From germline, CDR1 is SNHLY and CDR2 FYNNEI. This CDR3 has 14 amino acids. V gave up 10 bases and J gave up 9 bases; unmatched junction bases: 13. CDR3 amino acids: CATAEGLAGLGQYF. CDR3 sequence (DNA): TGTGCCACAGCCGAGGGACTAGCGGGTTTGGGGCAGTACTTC.

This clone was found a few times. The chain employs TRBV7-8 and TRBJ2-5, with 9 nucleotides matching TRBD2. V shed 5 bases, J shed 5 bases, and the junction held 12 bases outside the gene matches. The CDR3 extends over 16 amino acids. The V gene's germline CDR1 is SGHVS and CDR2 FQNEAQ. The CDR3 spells CASSPRGLAGIETQYF. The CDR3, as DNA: TGTGCCAGCAGCCCGCGAGGTCTAGCGGGGATTGAGACCCAGTACTTC. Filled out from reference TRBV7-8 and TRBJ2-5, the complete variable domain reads GAGVSQSPRYKVAKRGQDVALRCDPISGHVSLFWYQQALGQGPEFLTYFQNEAQLDKSGLPSDRFFAERPEGSVSTLKIQRTQQEDSAVYLCASSPRGLAGIETQYFGPGTRLLVL.

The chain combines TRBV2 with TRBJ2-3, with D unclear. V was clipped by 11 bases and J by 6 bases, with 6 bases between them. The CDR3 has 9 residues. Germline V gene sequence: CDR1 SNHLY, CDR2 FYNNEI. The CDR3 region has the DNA TGTGCCCTCGGGGATACGCAGTATTTT. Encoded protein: CALGDTQYF.

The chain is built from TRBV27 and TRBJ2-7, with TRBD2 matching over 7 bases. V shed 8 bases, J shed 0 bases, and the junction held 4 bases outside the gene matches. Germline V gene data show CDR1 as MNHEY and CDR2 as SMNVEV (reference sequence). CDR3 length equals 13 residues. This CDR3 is CASGREPSYEQYF. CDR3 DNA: TGTGCCAGCGGGAGGGAACCCTCCTACGAGCAGTACTTC.

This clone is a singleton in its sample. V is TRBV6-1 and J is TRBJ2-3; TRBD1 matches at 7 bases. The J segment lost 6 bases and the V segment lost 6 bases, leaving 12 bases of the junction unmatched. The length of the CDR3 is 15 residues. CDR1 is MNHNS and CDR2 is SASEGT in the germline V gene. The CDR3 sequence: CASSATGTEADTQYF. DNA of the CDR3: TGTGCCAGCAGCGCTACCGGGACAGAAGCCGATACGCAGTATTTT.